These 5 T cell receptor beta chains came from one sample sequenced in a study of blood T cells in healthy people across ages. It was with a sample-barcoded 5' primer and a J-beta primer mix that a second PCR of about 6 to 11 cycles was run. TCRdb itself ran the 5' RACE reads through MiXCR, one entry per CDR3 protein. Of about 1.8 million distinct CDR3 sequences listed, about 50% are singletons. The sequenced material came from blood. The receptors shown here come from a woman between 40 and 55 years old in good health.

V usage is TRBV20-1 and J usage is TRBJ2-3, with 9 bases aligning to TRBD2. Germline lookup yields CDR1 DFQATT and CDR2 SNEGSKA (reference sequence). Trimming at V came to 2 bases and at J to 5 bases, leaving 8 bases not matched to a gene. CDR3 length equals 15 residues. The CDR3 here is CSARTGLARGDTQYF. CDR3 nucleotide sequence: TGCAGTGCTAGAACGGGACTAGCTCGGGGAGATACGCAGTATTTT.

This CDR3 is CASSFSQGGNQPQHF. In DNA, the CDR3 is TGTGCCAGCAGTTTTTCTCAGGGAGGCAATCAGCCCCAGCATTTT. V and J are TRBV12-3 or TRBV12-4 and TRBJ1-5; D is perhaps TRBD1 (5 bases). V was trimmed by 3 bases and J by 2 bases, leaving 11 bases between them. This CDR3 is built from 15 residues.

Turning to this clonotype: The junction departs from the called germline gene at one end, perhaps through a read error. The chain employs TRBV6-6 and TRBJ1-2, with D possibly TRBD1 on 5 matching bases. In germline, CDR1 is MNHNY, CDR2 SVGAGI (reference sequence). There are 13 residues in the CDR3. The CDR3 nucleotides read TGTACCAGCAACGGACACTTACCCTATGGCTACACCTTC. This sequence encodes CTSNGHLPYGYTF.

The chain is built from TRBV12-3 or TRBV12-4 and TRBJ2-5, with D possibly being TRBD2 (7 bases). Trimming removed 8 bases at V and 0 bases at J, with 19 bases between. The CDR3 length is 16 residues. CDR3 nucleotides: TGTGCCAGCTTGGGGCGGGGGCGGGAGCACCAAGAGACCCAGTACTTC. Translating it yields CASLGRGREHQETQYF.

The V and J genes are TRBV7-2 and TRBJ1-2; D gene unclear. V gave up 7 bases and J gave up 5 bases, with 17 bases separating them. This CDR3 has 14 amino acids. Germline loops: CDR1 SGHTA, CDR2 FQGNSA. The CDR3 sequence: CASTSGETPYGYTF. The CDR3 bases are TGTGCCAGCACCTCCGGGGAGACGCCATATGGCTACACCTTC.